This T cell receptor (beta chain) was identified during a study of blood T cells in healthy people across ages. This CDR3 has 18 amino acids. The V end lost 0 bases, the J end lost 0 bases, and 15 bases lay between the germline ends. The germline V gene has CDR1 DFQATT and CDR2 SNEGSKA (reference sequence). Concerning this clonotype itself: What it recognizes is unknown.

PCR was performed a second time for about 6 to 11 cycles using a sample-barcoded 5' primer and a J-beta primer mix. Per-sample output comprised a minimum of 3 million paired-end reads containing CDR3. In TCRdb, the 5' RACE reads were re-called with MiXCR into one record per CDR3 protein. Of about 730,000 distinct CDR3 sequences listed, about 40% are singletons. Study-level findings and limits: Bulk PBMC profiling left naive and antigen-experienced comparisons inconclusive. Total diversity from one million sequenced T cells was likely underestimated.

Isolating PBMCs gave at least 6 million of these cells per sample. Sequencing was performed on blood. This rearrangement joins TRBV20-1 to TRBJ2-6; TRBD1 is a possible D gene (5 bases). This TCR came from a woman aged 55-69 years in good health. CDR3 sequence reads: CSAREVSGSRSGANVLTF. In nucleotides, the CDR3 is TGCAGTGCTAGAGAAGTATCAGGGTCCCGCTCTGGGGCCAACGTCCTGACTTTC.